The sequence of this T cell receptor (beta chain) was determined in a study of T cell responses to AZD1222 COVID-19 vaccine. Study results and limitations: Across the whole spike, CD4 TCRs peaked at regions 160-218 and 743-854.

Libraries were prepared by immunoSEQ multiplex PCR; TCRdb keeps only in-frame clonotypes and omits some of them. The table records some 150,000 clones, roughly nine tenths of them present only once. This clone was seen just once. What it binds is not known. CDR1 is KGHSH and CDR2 is LQKENI in the germline V gene. V was trimmed by 1 base and J by 3 bases, leaving 10 bases between them. The CDR3 length is 15 residues. The sequence derives from an adult in good health. The chain is built from TRBV18 and TRBJ2-1; tentative D call: TRBD1 (6 bases). Material: peripheral blood, obtained on day 0 of AZD1222 vaccination. The CDR3 region is CASSPLEGDYNEQFF. The CDR3 bases are TGTGCCAGCTCACCACTCGAGGGGGACTACAATGAGCAGTTCTTC.